The sequence of this T cell receptor beta chain was determined in a study of T cell responses to AZD1222 COVID-19 vaccine. Notes on the study in general: Seropositive at baseline were only a handful of AZD1222 recipients. Along spike, vaccine-associated CD4 TCRs were found throughout, with dominance at 160-218 and 743-854. The repertoires were collected only after the peak T cell response.

CDR3 length: 14 residues. Unmatched junction bases numbered 4, after V lost 0 bases and J lost 6 bases. The germline gives CDR1 SGHDN, CDR2 FVKESK. This table comes from immunoSEQ multiplex PCR, and its TCRdb copy is limited to in-frame clones, with some not included. Of under 120,000 clones detected, approximately 90% appear once; the ten largest clones hold 2% to 2.5%. A note on this clone: Its antigen is as yet unknown.

The TCR comes from an adult who received the AZD1222 COVID-19 vaccine. The sequencing here drew on peripheral blood, taken 28 days after the second AZD1222 dose. V is TRBV14 and J is TRBJ1-1, with 7 positions matching TRBD1. This CDR3 reads CASSQEGGFAEAFF. CDR3 coding DNA: TGTGCCAGCAGCCAAGAAGGGGGCTTCGCTGAAGCTTTCTTT.